These 5 T cell receptor beta chains came from one sample sequenced in a study of tumor and adjacent non-tumor tissue in lung cancer. Three rounds of nested PCR, following a modified ARM-PCR protocol, produced the TCRbeta library. One entry per CDR3 protein results from TCRdb running MiXCR on the multiplex PCR reads. In the table there are tens of thousands of distinct CDR3 sequences, 76% of which are singletons. This sample's RNA came from whole unsorted tissue. More than 3 cm separated this lung sample from the edge of the tumor. Sequenced sample: distant non-tumor lung tissue. The receptors here all came from a man between 65 and 85 years old with non-small cell lung cancer.

Points on this clonotype: A much more abundant neighbour one base away suggests this may be a read error. The chain recombines TRBV11-1 with TRBJ2-2, with D perhaps TRBD2 (5 bases). The CDR3 has 14 residues. Trimming took off 7 bases at V and 4 bases at J, with 13 bases between the two ends. Germline CDR1 is SGHAT and CDR2 is FQDESV (reference sequence). CDR3 nucleotide sequence: TGTGCCAGCAACTATACTAGTGGCACCGGGGAGCTGTTTTTT. Translation: CASNYTSGTGELFF.

For this clonotype: Germline is not matched at one junction end, which may reflect a read error. The gene calls are TRBV4-1 and TRBJ1-2; 8 bases align to TRBD1. Germline V gives CDR1 MGHRA, CDR2 YSYEKL. There are 15 residues in the CDR3. In DNA form, the CDR3 reads TGCGCCCGCAGTCAAGGCGTCAGGGGGCTGGATGGCTACACCTTC. Its translation: CARSQGVRGLDGYTF.

Points on this clonotype: The CDR3 ends on some other residue instead of the conserved phenylalanine or tryptophan, so this is likely a read error. The V gene is TRBV20-1, the J gene TRBJ1-1; no clear D. The CDR3 contains 12 residues. In germline, CDR1 is DFQATT, CDR2 SNEGSKA (reference sequence). The CDR3 nucleotides read TGCAGTACTAGAGCGATAGTTACTGAAGCTTTCATT. Translating it yields CSTRAIVTEAFI.

The genes are TRBV5-1 and TRBJ2-7, with 7 bases fitting TRBD1. The CDR3 is 15 amino acids. V gave up 8 bases and J gave up 3 bases; unmatched junction bases: 14. The germline CDR1 and CDR2 sequences are SGHRS and YFSETQ. CDR3 protein: CASSITGAPYYEQYF. CDR3 sequence (DNA): TGCGCCAGTAGCATCACAGGGGCTCCATACTACGAGCAGTACTTC.

To note about this clonotype: The junction shows a germline mismatch at one end, possibly a read error. The rearrangement links TRBV4-3 to TRBJ1-2; D gene unclear. CDR3 length: 14 amino acids. Per the germline V gene, CDR1 is LGHNA and CDR2 is YSLEER. CDR3 sequence reads: CTSSQDVGGDGHTF. CDR3 nucleotide sequence: TGCACCAGCAGTCAAGATGTGGGCGGAGATGGCCACACCTTC.